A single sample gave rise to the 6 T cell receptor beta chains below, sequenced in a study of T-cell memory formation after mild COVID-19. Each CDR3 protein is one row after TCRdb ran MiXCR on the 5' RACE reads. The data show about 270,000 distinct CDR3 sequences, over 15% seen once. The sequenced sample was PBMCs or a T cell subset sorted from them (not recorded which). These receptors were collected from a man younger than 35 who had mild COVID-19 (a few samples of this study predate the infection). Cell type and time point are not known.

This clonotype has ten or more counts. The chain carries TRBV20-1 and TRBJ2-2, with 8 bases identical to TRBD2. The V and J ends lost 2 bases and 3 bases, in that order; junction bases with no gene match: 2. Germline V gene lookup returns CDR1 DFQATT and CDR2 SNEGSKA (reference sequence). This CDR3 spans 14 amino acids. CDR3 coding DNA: TGCAGTGCTAGAAGTAGCGGGGACACCGGGGAGCTGTTTTTT. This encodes CSARSSGDTGELFF.

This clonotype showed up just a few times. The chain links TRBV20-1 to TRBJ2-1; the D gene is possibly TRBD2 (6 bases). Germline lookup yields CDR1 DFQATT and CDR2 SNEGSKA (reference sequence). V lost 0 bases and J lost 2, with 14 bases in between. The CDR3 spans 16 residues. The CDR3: CSAREEVWGAYNEQFF. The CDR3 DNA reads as TGCAGTGCTAGAGAGGAGGTTTGGGGGGCCTACAATGAGCAGTTCTTC.

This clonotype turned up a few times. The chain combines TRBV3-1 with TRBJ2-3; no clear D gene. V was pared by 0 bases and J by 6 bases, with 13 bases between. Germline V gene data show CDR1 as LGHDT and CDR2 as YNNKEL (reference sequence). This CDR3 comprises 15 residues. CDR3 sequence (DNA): TGTGCCAGCAGCCAAGATCAAGCTTCTTGGGATACGCAGTATTTT. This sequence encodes CASSQDQASWDTQYF.

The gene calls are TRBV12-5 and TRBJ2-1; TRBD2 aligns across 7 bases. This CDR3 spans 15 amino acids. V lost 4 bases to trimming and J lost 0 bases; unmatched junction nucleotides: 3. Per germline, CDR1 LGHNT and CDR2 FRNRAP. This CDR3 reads CASGSASGSYNEQFF. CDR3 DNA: TGTGCTAGTGGTTCGGCTAGCGGCTCCTACAATGAGCAGTTCTTC.

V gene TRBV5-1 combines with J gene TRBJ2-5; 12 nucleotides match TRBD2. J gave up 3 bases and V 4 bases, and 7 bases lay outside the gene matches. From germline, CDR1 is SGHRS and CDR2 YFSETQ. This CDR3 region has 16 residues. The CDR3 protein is CASSKLLAGGEETQYF. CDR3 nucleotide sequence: TGCGCCAGCAGCAAACTACTAGCGGGGGGTGAAGAGACCCAGTACTTC.

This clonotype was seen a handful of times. The DNA for the CDR3 is TGCAGTGCTCAGATAAGCACTGAAGCTTTCTTT. As protein: CSAQISTEAFF. J is TRBJ1-1 and V is TRBV20-1, with D unclear. The germline CDR1 and CDR2 sequences are DFQATT and SNEGSKA (reference sequence). This CDR3 is 11 amino acids long. Trimming shortened V by 5 bases and J by 4 bases, and 8 bases separated the two germline ends.